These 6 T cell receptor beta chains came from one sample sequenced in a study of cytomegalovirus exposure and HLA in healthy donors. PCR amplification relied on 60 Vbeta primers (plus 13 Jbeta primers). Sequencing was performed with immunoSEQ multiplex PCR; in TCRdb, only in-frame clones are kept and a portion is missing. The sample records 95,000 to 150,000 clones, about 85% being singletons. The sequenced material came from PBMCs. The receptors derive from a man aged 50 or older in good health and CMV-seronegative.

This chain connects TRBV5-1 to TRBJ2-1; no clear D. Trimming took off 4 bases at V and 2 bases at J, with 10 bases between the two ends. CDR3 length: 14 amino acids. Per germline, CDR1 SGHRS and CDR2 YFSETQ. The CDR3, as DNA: TGCGCCAGCAGCCCCTCTACCCCCTACAATGAGCAGTTCTTC. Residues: CASSPSTPYNEQFF.

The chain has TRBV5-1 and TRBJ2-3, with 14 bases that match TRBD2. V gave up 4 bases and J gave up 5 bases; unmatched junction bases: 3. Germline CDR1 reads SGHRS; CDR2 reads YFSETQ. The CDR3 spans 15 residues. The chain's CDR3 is CASSEGLAGEDTQYF. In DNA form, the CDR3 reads TGCGCCAGCAGCGAGGGACTAGCGGGGGAAGATACGCAGTATTTT. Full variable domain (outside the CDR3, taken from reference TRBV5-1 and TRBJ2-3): KAGVTQTPRYLIKTRGQQVTLSCSPISGHRSVSWYQQTPGQGLQFLFEYFSETQRNKGNFPGRFSGRQFSNSRSEMNVSTLELGDSALYLCASSEGLAGEDTQYFGPGTRLTVL.

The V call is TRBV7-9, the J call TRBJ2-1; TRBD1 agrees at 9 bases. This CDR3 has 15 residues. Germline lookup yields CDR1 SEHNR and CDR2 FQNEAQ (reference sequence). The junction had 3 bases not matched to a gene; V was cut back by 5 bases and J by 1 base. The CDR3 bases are TGTGCCAGCAGCGCCGGGACAGGGTCCTACAATGAGCAGTTCTTC. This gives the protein CASSAGTGSYNEQFF.

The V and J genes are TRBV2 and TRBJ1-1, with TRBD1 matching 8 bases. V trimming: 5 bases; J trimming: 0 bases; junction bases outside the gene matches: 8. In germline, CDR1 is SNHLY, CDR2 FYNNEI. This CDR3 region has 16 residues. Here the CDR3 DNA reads TGTGCCAGCAGTCTTTCAGGGGGCGAGATGAACACTGAAGCTTTCTTT. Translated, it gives CASSLSGGEMNTEAFF. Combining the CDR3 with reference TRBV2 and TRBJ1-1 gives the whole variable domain EPEVTQTPSHQVTQMGQEVILRCVPISNHLYFYWYRQILGQKVEFLVSFYNNEISEKSEIFDDQFSVERPDGSNFTLKIRSTKLEDSAMYFCASSLSGGEMNTEAFFGQGTRLTVV.

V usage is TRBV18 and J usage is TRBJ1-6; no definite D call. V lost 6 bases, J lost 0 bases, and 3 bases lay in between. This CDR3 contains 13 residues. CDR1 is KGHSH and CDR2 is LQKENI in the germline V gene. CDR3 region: CASSSSYNSPLHF. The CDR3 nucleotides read TGTGCCAGCTCGAGCTCCTATAATTCACCCCTCCACTTT.

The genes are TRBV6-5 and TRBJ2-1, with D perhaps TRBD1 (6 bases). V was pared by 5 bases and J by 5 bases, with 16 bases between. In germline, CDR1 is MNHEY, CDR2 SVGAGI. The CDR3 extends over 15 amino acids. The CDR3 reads CASSGQGRMDNEQFF. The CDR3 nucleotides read TGTGCCAGCAGTGGTCAGGGGCGAATGGACAATGAGCAGTTCTTC.